These 7 T cell receptor beta chains were all obtained from the same sample, sequenced in a study of graft-versus-host responses after intestinal transplantation. The table came from immunoSEQ multiplex PCR; TCRdb's copy has only in-frame clones and leaves some out. The sample lists tens of thousands of clones, more than 40% seen once, with almost 0.9% in the top ten. The starting material was alloreactive CD4+ T cells from a mixed lymphocyte reaction culture, obtained before intestinal transplant. Subset: CFSE-low proliferating T cells sorted from approximately 6-day pre-transplant mixed lymphocyte reaction (GvH or HvG direction). The receptors shown here come from a human patient who received an intestinal transplant.

V gene TRBV5-1 combines with J gene TRBJ1-4, with D perhaps matching TRBD1 (5 bases). There are 16 residues in the CDR3. The germline CDR1 and CDR2 sequences are SGHRS and YFSETQ. V lost 0 bases and J 7 bases, leaving 16 bases between the germline ends. CDR3 coding DNA: TGCGCCAGCAGCTTGGGGGCCACGCAGGGTGCTGAAAAACTGTTTTTT. Encoded protein: CASSLGATQGAEKLFF. Supplemented by reference TRBV5-1 and TRBJ1-4, the full variable domain reads KAGVTQTPRYLIKTRGQQVTLSCSPISGHRSVSWYQQTPGQGLQFLFEYFSETQRNKGNFPGRFSGRQFSNSRSEMNVSTLELGDSALYLCASSLGATQGAEKLFFGSGTQLSVL.

This chain uses TRBV6-1 with TRBJ1-2; TRBD1 is a possible D gene (6 bases). Per the germline V gene, CDR1 is MNHNS and CDR2 is SASEGT. Deletions cut 7 bases from V and 8 bases from J, with 17 bases between. This CDR3 spans 13 amino acids. CDR3 residues: CASTRTALLGYTF. As DNA, the CDR3 is TGTGCCAGCACCAGGACAGCTTTATTGGGCTACACCTTC.

The V gene is TRBV18, the J gene TRBJ1-2; no firm D call. From germline, CDR1 is KGHSH and CDR2 LQKENI. Trimming cost V 2 bases and J 3 bases, with 7 bases left between them. CDR3 size: 13 residues. The CDR3 loop reads CASSPGQYYGYTF. The CDR3 region has the DNA TGTGCCAGCTCACCAGGGCAGTACTATGGCTACACCTTC.

In its sample, this clone was seen a few times. The chain uses TRBV9 and TRBJ2-3; 7 nucleotides align to TRBD1. V trimming: 2 bases; J trimming: 2 bases; junction bases outside the gene matches: 11. The CDR3 totals 17 residues. CDR1 is SGDLS, CDR2 YYNGEE, per germline. The CDR3 loop is CASSVGQVGILTDTQYF. The CDR3 DNA reads as TGTGCCAGCAGCGTCGGACAGGTTGGGATCCTCACAGATACGCAGTATTTT.

This clone occurred a few times. The rearrangement links TRBV5-5 to TRBJ1-2; no clear D gene. Trimming removed 3 bases from V and 6 bases from J, with 12 bases in between. This CDR3 is 13 amino acids long. Germline V gene sequence: CDR1 SGHKS, CDR2 YYEKEE (reference sequence). CDR3 protein: CASSYGWSNGYTF. Here the CDR3 DNA reads TGTGCCAGCAGCTACGGGTGGTCCAATGGCTACACCTTC.

The chain is built from TRBV7-2 and TRBJ2-7; 9 bases line up with TRBD2. The CDR3 is 17 amino acids. CDR1 is SGHTA, CDR2 FQGNSA, per germline. V was clipped by 4 bases and J by 0 bases; unmatched bases: 10. In DNA, the CDR3 is TGTGCCAGCAGCTCAATAGCGGGGGCCATAATCTCCTACGAGCAGTACTTC. Amino acid sequence: CASSSIAGAIISYEQYF. Variable domain in full (rest from reference TRBV7-2 and TRBJ2-7): GAGVSQSPSNKVTEKGKDVELRCDPISGHTALYWYRQSLGQGLEFLIYFQGNSAPDKSGLPSDRFSAERTGGSVSTLTIQRTQQEDSAVYLCASSSIAGAIISYEQYFGPGTRLTVT.

The chain is built from TRBV11-3 and TRBJ2-3; tentative D call: TRBD1 (6 bases). The CDR3 consists of 14 residues. Germline values: CDR1 SGHNT, CDR2 YENEEA. V was cut by 5 bases and J by 5 bases, with 14 bases left in between. The CDR3 reads CASSPRDNRDTQYF. The CDR3 DNA follows: TGTGCCAGCAGCCCACGGGACAACCGAGATACGCAGTATTTT. Full variable domain (remainder filled in from reference TRBV11-3 and TRBJ2-3): EAGVVQSPRYKIIEKKQPVAFWCNPISGHNTLYWYLQNLGQGPELLIRYENEEAVDDSQLPKDRFSAERLKGVDSTLKIQPAELGDSAVYLCASSPRDNRDTQYFGPGTRLTVL.